This T cell receptor (beta chain) appears in the sequencing data of a study of siplizumab effects on memory and regulatory T cells. Measured with immunoSEQ multiplex PCR; TCRdb has only the in-frame clones, and not every one. The sample shows over 70,000 clones, 95% of them seen only once. V lost 3 bases to trimming and J lost 4 bases, with 14 bases between them. Per the germline V gene, CDR1 is MDHEN and CDR2 is SYDVKM. The CDR3 spans 15 residues. This TCR was recovered from a human donor in good health. This chain joins TRBV28 and TRBJ2-3, with TRBD2 as a possible D gene (5 bases). Specimen: CD8+ T cells sorted from blood. CDR3 protein: CASSFRGITADTQYF. For the CDR3, the DNA is TGTGCCAGCAGTTTTCGGGGTATTACGGCAGATACGCAGTATTTT.